This is a list of T cell receptor beta chains from one sample in a study of cytomegalovirus exposure and HLA in healthy donors. Sequenced by immunoSEQ multiplex PCR; TCRdb stores in-frame clones only, minus some. The sample lists 150,000 to 200,000 clones; 84% were seen once. What was sequenced was PBMCs. The receptor source for this set is a man aged 50 or older in good health and CMV-seropositive. CDR3s include the opening cysteine and the closing phenylalanine or tryptophan. The order of the fields is J gene, V gene, D gene, clone size, CDR3 protein, CDR3 DNA. The D gene is left open where the match is weak. Size tells how often a clone was seen (once, few, many) or the class of an expanded clone, and some rows leave it out.

TRBJ2-6	TRBV29-1	TRBD2	once	CSVEGGTGANVLTF	TGCAGCGTTGAGGGGGGGACTGGGGCCAACGTCCTGACTTTC
TRBJ2-7	TRBV11-1	-	-	CASSFQGSSYEQYF	TGTGCCAGCAGCTTCCAGGGGTCTTCCTACGAGCAGTACTTC
TRBJ1-1	TRBV7-9	-	-	CASSSTLGSGGTEAFF	TGTGCCAGCAGCTCCACCTTGGGGTCGGGAGGCACTGAAGCTTTCTTT
TRBJ2-6	TRBV2	TRBD2	-	CASSPSGISGANVLTF	TGTGCCAGCAGCCCTAGCGGGATCTCTGGGGCCAACGTCCTGACTTTC
TRBJ2-1	TRBV4-1	-	-	CASSRFRGAASSYNEQFF	TGCGCCAGCAGCCGATTCCGGGGGGCAGCTAGCTCCTACAATGAGCAGTTCTTC
TRBJ2-1	TRBV11-2	-	-	CASSPRTRNYNEQFF	TGTGCCAGCAGCCCTCGGACACGAAACTACAATGAGCAGTTCTTC
TRBJ1-5	TRBV4-1	-	-	CASSRERQDNQPQHF	TGCGCCAGCAGCCGGGAAAGACAGGACAATCAGCCCCAGCATTTT
TRBJ1-5	TRBV6-6	TRBD1	-	CASSPSGGSQPQHF	TGTGCCAGCAGTCCCTCAGGGGGTAGTCAGCCCCAGCACTTT
TRBJ2-5	TRBV5-1	-	-	CASSPTGGVAETQYF	TGCGCCAGCAGCCCTACAGGGGGGGTAGCGGAGACCCAGTACTTC
TRBJ1-1	TRBV25-1	TRBD1	-	CASSGQGMNTEAFF	TGTGCCAGCAGTGGACAGGGGATGAACACTGAAGCTTTCTTT
TRBJ1-2	TRBV7-3	-	-	CASSLTPEVYGYTF	TGTGCCAGCAGCTTAACCCCAGAAGTCTATGGCTACACCTTC
TRBJ2-2	TRBV10-1	TRBD1	-	CASGQGYGELFF	TGCGCCAGCGGACAGGGCTACGGGGAGCTGTTTTTT
TRBJ2-1	TRBV2	-	-	CASRRDPATAQFF	TGTGCCAGCAGGCGGGACCCAGCAACCGCGCAGTTCTTC
TRBJ1-2	TRBV6-1	-	-	CASSEGGVLYGYTF	TGTGCCAGCAGTGAAGGGGGAGTCCTCTATGGCTACACCTTC
TRBJ1-1	TRBV5-6	-	few	CASSLYQGIEAFF	TGTGCCAGCAGCTTGTACCAGGGTATTGAAGCTTTCTTT
TRBJ1-3	TRBV7-2	-	-	CASSRGGGNTIYF	TGTGCCAGCAGCCGCGGCGGGGGGAACACCATATATTTT
TRBJ2-5	TRBV1	-	-	CTSSQVGLAGGETQYF	TGCACCAGCAGCCAAGTGGGACTAGCGGGAGGAGAGACCCAGTACTTC
TRBJ2-7	TRBV5-6	-	-	CASSFRPGTYEQYF	TGTGCCAGCAGCTTCCGTCCAGGGACCTACGAGCAGTACTTC
TRBJ1-1	TRBV27	-	-	CASSPGLMNTEAFF	TGTGCCAGCAGCCCGGGACTTATGAACACTGAAGCTTTCTTT
TRBJ2-1	TRBV7-3	TRBD2	-	CASSLTSGSGVNEQFF	TGTGCCAGCAGCTTAACGAGCGGGAGTGGTGTGAATGAGCAGTTCTTC
TRBJ2-7	TRBV27	-	-	CASSLDRSGVEQYF	TGTGCCAGCAGTTTAGACAGGTCGGGTGTCGAGCAGTACTTC
TRBJ1-5	TRBV4-1	TRBD1	-	CASSQDTGADQPQHF	TGCGCCAGCAGCCAAGATACAGGGGCCGATCAGCCCCAGCATTTT
TRBJ2-3	TRBV6-5	-	-	CASSATVREGQYF	TGTGCCAGCAGTGCCACAGTACGCGAGGGGCAGTATTTT
TRBJ1-4	TRBV5-5	-	-	CASSLVAGGGEKLFF	TGTGCCAGCAGCTTGGTGGCAGGCGGAGGTGAAAAACTGTTTTTT
TRBJ2-5	TRBV25-1	TRBD2	once	CASSDGGTGQETQYF	TGTGCCAGCAGTGACGGGGGGACCGGGCAAGAGACCCAGTACTTC
TRBJ1-6	TRBV6-5	-	-	CASSFELDSPLHF	TGTGCCAGCAGTTTCGAACTTGATTCACCCCTCCACTTT
TRBJ2-7	TRBV28	-	-	CASSLGGLGHLYEQYF	TGTGCCAGCAGTTTGGGGGGGCTCGGGCATCTCTACGAGCAGTACTTC
TRBJ2-7	TRBV9	-	once	CASSGDTGYEQYF	TGTGCCAGCAGCGGGGATACAGGTTACGAGCAGTACTTC
TRBJ1-6	TRBV9	-	-	CASSVAPSGNNSPLHF	TGTGCCAGCAGCGTAGCCCCCTCAGGGAATAATTCACCCCTCCACTTT
TRBJ2-3	TRBV19	TRBD2	-	CASRSGTSTDTQYF	TGTGCCAGCCGTAGCGGGACGAGCACAGATACGCAGTATTTT
TRBJ1-5	TRBV6-1	TRBD1	-	CASREQGANQPQHF	TGTGCCAGCAGAGAACAGGGGGCCAATCAGCCCCAGCATTTT
TRBJ2-3	TRBV7-2	-	-	CASSLGGGLFTDTQYF	TGTGCCAGCAGCTTAGGTGGGGGACTCTTCACAGATACGCAGTATTTT
TRBJ2-1	TRBV19	TRBD2	-	CASSGTSGRANEQFF	TGTGCCAGTAGTGGAACTAGCGGGAGGGCCAATGAGCAGTTCTTC
TRBJ1-2	TRBV6-5	TRBD1	-	CASSRQGAHGYTF	TGTGCCAGCAGCCGACAGGGGGCCCATGGCTACACCTTC
TRBJ2-1	TRBV5-1	TRBD2	-	CASTSSGSYNEQFF	TGCGCCAGCACGTCTAGCGGGAGCTACAATGAGCAGTTCTTC
TRBJ1-4	TRBV7-9	-	-	CASSFHSEKLFF	TGTGCCAGCAGCTTCCATAGCGAAAAACTGTTTTTT
TRBJ1-2	TRBV4-2	-	-	CASSQEIRDGYTF	TGTGCCAGCAGCCAAGAGATACGAGATGGCTACACCTTC
TRBJ1-5	TRBV7-9	-	-	CSSSLGDGDYNQPQHF	TGTTCCAGCAGCTTGGGAGACGGAGACTACAATCAGCCCCAGCATTTT
TRBJ1-2	TRBV6-4	TRBD1	-	CASRVDRGWNYGYTF	TGTGCCAGCAGGGTAGACAGGGGGTGGAACTATGGCTACACCTTC
TRBJ2-3	TRBV19	TRBD2	-	CASSGLAGMNTQYF	TGTGCCAGTAGTGGGCTAGCGGGAATGAATACGCAGTATTTT
TRBJ1-2	TRBV30	-	-	CAWKVPGADYGYTF	TGTGCCTGGAAAGTCCCAGGGGCGGACTATGGCTACACCTTC
TRBJ2-3	TRBV5-1	TRBD2	-	CASSPGLAGGRTDTQYF	TGCGCCAGCAGCCCGGGACTAGCGGGGGGCCGGACAGATACGCAGTATTTT
TRBJ2-1	TRBV5-8	TRBD2	-	CASSWAGTSGVNEQFF	TGTGCCAGCAGCTGGGCCGGGACTAGCGGGGTCAATGAGCAGTTCTTC
TRBJ2-5	TRBV7-9	-	-	CASSWLTAPQETQYF	TGTGCCAGCAGCTGGTTGACAGCCCCCCAAGAGACCCAGTACTTC
TRBJ1-2	TRBV19	-	-	CASSTSTGANYGYTF	TGTGCCAGTAGTACTTCGACAGGCGCTAACTATGGCTACACCTTC
TRBJ1-5	TRBV2	TRBD1	-	CASSDSGGARPQHF	TGTGCCAGCAGTGATTCAGGGGGCGCCCGGCCCCAGCATTTT
TRBJ2-3	TRBV5-6	-	-	CASSLGIRQGTDTQYF	TGTGCCAGCAGCTTGGGTATCAGACAGGGCACAGATACGCAGTATTTT